This section outlines one T cell receptor beta chain sequence together with its context. It lacks a known antigen. The input lacks base qualities; no much larger clone sits a single base away. The sample comes from a study of T cell responses to AZD1222 COVID-19 vaccine (dated by TCRdb to the early 2020s). At the level of the whole study: AZD1222 recipients whose second dose came at about 4 weeks and those whose second dose came at about 12 weeks were combined into one group, since spike-specific TCR depth and breadth did not differ between the two schedules. TCR sequencing covered over 230 trial participants: 207 given two doses of AZD1222 and 26 given two doses of MenACWY control vaccine. Trial participants were enrolled by age into 18-55, 56-69 and 70-plus year subgroups, with about 150, 27 and 61 TCR-sequenced participants respectively.

Taken with the paper, the label for time point translates to: baseline before first vaccination. Vaccinee samples came from UK trials COV001 and COV002, including a single-blind randomized controlled phase 2/3 trial of AZD1222 (ChAdOx1 nCoV-19) in healthy adults. For TCRbeta chain sequencing, PBMC samples from trial participants were taken at day 0 and at day 28 after the second dose. The CDR3 regions of human TCRbeta chains were analyzed by immunosequencing. The authors processed their data as follows. Repertoire TCRs were checked for matches against a reference library of SARS-CoV-2-specific TCRs that had been generated using the MIRA antigen-specificity platform. Breadth was defined as the fraction of unique TCRs that were SARS-CoV-2-associated, and depth was defined as the fraction of total T cells that were SARS-CoV-2-associated. Using the MIRA data, each spike-specific TCR was assigned both to the spike region to which the TCR was reactive and to a CD4 or CD8 class. Log10-transformed breadth and depth values were compared by one-way ANOVA with Sidak's multiple comparisons tests. TCRdb carries this immuneACCESS record with in-frame sequences only. Its versions omit some clonotypes, under half of them owing to an unresolved V gene in the studies checked, with the rest unexplained. V and J calls and clone size follow that table, whereas D and trimming were derived from the DNA. For this sample the table gives about 140,000 clones, of which 85% to 90% were detected only once. Approximately 3.5% of the sample rests with the top ten.

From the cysteine up to the phenylalanine, the CDR3 has a length of 15 residues. Kept here is only the CDR3 DNA, which spans 45 bases and is read in frame from base 1. The CDR1 and CDR2 encoded by the germline V gene are KGHDR and SFDVKD. V drops 0 bases and J drops 7 bases, leaving 12 bases in between. What the authors observed across the whole study: Vaccine-associated CD4 TCRs spanned the whole spike protein, with dominant responses in regions 160-218 and 743-854. After two AZD1222 doses, both the breadth and the depth of spike-specific TCRs were significantly higher than at day 0 and than in MenACWY recipients. Participants were mostly white British and included more females than males, and it was suggested by the authors that clonal diversity may have been underestimated. Because no samples from the day 14 peak response were available, repertoires could be characterized only after the peak T cell response. Conclusions about previously exposed vaccinees are limited, since just a handful of AZD1222 recipients were seropositive for SARS-CoV-2 at baseline. Reportedly, almost half of the unique spike-specific TCRs recognized epitopes lying outside the regions that are mutated in the B.1.351 and B.1.1.7 variants. In the small 56-69-year group, the increase in depth fell short of significance, most likely because of low power.

The sequence joins TRBV24-1 to TRBJ2-1; TRBD1 is a weak D gene call, 5 bases matching. This clonotype was sampled from an adult in good health. This sample comprised peripheral blood, obtained on day 0 of AZD1222 vaccination. The DNA sequence reads TGTGCCACCAGTGATTTGGTGTCAGGGTGGAATGAGCAGTTCTTC. It encodes CATSDLVSGWNEQFF.